The present T cell receptor beta chain was sequenced within a study of T cell changes during pregnancy in multiple sclerosis. Only in-frame clones appear in the TCRdb table, and some are missing; sequencing was by immunoSEQ multiplex PCR. The profile covers tens of thousands of clones, with about 89% appearing a single time and under 9% taken by the ten largest. Germline values: CDR1 SGDLS, CDR2 YYNGEE. CDR3 size: 12 residues. V lost 3 bases and J lost 7, with 8 bases in between. The chain combines TRBV9 with TRBJ2-1; no definite D call. Source: CD8+ T cells from peripheral blood mononuclear cells, taken in the first trimester of pregnancy. This TCR was sampled from a female donor with multiple sclerosis, enrolled in a pregnancy study. CDR3 in amino acids: CASSDSFNEQFF. The CDR3 nucleotides read TGTGCCAGCAGCGATAGTTTTAATGAGCAGTTCTTC. Supplemented by reference TRBV9 and TRBJ2-1, the full variable domain reads DSGVTQTPKHLITATGQRVTLRCSPRSGDLSVYWYQQSLDQGLQFLIQYYNGEERAKGNILERFSAQQFPDLHSELNLSSLELGDSALYFCASSDSFNEQFFGPGTRLTVL.